This passage covers 20 T cell receptor beta chains from one sample sequenced in a study of T-cell memory formation after mild COVID-19. TCRdb called the 5' RACE reads again in MiXCR, with one record for every CDR3 protein. The sample lists roughly 280,000 distinct CDR3 sequences; 8% to 9% were seen once. The sequencing input was PBMCs or a T cell subset sorted from them (not recorded which). These receptors were taken from a man between 18 and 29 years old who had mild COVID-19 (a few samples of this study predate the infection). Cell type and time point are not known.

The gene calls are TRBV7-9 and TRBJ1-3, with a possible D match to TRBD1 (6 bases). The V and J ends lost 3 bases and 4 bases respectively, with 10 bases between them. Germline CDR1 and CDR2: SEHNR and FQNEAQ (reference sequence). This CDR3 is built from 14 residues. The DNA of the CDR3 is TGTGCCAGCAGCTTTAGTACAGGGGGAAACACCATATATTTT. Translating it yields CASSFSTGGNTIYF.

The V gene is TRBV4-1, the J gene TRBJ1-5; 9 nucleotides line up with TRBD1. The CDR3 sequence is 20 residues long. Per germline, CDR1 MGHRA and CDR2 YSYEKL. Trimming at V came to 4 bases and at J to 3 bases, leaving 19 bases not matched to a gene. CDR3 in amino acids: CASSLKGSGTGYKNNQPQHF. DNA of the CDR3: TGCGCCAGCAGCCTAAAAGGGTCCGGGACAGGGTATAAGAACAATCAGCCCCAGCATTTT.

For this clonotype: One junction end disagrees with the germline gene, perhaps due to a read error. This chain joins TRBV7-7 and TRBJ2-2; 7 bases match TRBD1. Per the germline V gene, CDR1 is SSHAT and CDR2 is FNYEAQ (reference sequence). CDR3 length: 16 amino acids. CDR3 nucleotides: TGTGCTAGCAGCTTATATACAGGGGAAAACACCGGGGAGCTGTTTTTT. Its translation is CASSLYTGENTGELFF.

This clonotype was seen at least ten times. The chain is built from TRBV20-1 and TRBJ2-1, with a tentative D call TRBD1 (6 bases). V gave up 2 bases and J gave up 7 bases, with 15 bases separating them. The CDR3 runs 14 residues. Germline-derived CDR1 and CDR2 are DFQATT and SNEGSKA (reference sequence). DNA of the CDR3: TGCAGTGCTAGATCCACCGACAGGAAAAATGAGCAGTTCTTC. Its protein product is CSARSTDRKNEQFF.

V gene TRBV6-1 combines with J gene TRBJ2-5, with D tentatively TRBD1 (6 bases). Germline V gene lookup returns CDR1 MNHNS and CDR2 SASEGT. Deletions cut 4 bases from V and 5 bases from J, with 11 bases between. The CDR3 is 13 amino acids. The CDR3 DNA is TGTGCCAGCAGTGTACAGGGTCGGGAGACCCAGTACTTC. Amino acid sequence: CASSVQGRETQYF.

The rearrangement links TRBV5-4 to TRBJ2-6, with D perhaps matching TRBD1 or TRBD2 (6 bases each). The CDR3 extends over 17 amino acids. Germline V gives CDR1 SGHNT, CDR2 YYREEE (reference sequence). V lost 1 base, J lost 1 base, and 12 bases lay in between. CDR3 nucleotide sequence: TGTGCCAGCAGCTTGTCGGGGGCTTCATCTGGGGCCAACGTCCTGACTTTC. Protein: CASSLSGASSGANVLTF.

This clonotype was seen more than once but under ten times. J is TRBJ2-2 and V is TRBV5-5, with 8 nucleotides matching TRBD1. From germline, CDR1 is SGHKS and CDR2 YYEKEE (reference sequence). The CDR3 runs 16 residues. Losses at the gene ends were 3 bases for V and 2 bases for J; bases not matched to a gene: 6. The CDR3 spells CASSSPGQANTGELFF. The CDR3 bases are TGTGCCAGCAGCTCGCCGGGACAGGCCAACACCGGGGAGCTGTTTTTT. The whole variable domain, filled in from reference TRBV5-5 and TRBJ2-2, reads DAGVTQSPTHLIKTRGQQVTLRCSPISGHKSVSWYQQVLGQGPQFIFQYYEKEERGRGNFPDRFSARQFPNYSSELNVNALLLGDSALYLCASSSPGQANTGELFFGEGSRLTVL.

This clonotype was recorded a few times. The chain joins TRBV18 to TRBJ1-5, with D maybe TRBD1 (5 bases). Germline CDR1 is KGHSH and CDR2 is LQKENI. This CDR3 contains 17 residues. Deletions cut 3 bases from V and 2 bases from J, with 17 bases between. CDR3 DNA sequence: TGTGCCAGCTCACCCTGGACCGGGGGTAAGGGCAATCAGCCCCAGCATTTT. This sequence encodes CASSPWTGGKGNQPQHF.

This clonotype was found a few times. V and J are TRBV7-9 and TRBJ2-7; 9 bases are a match to TRBD1. V lost 5 bases to trimming and J lost 5 bases; unmatched junction nucleotides: 7. The CDR3 sequence is 14 residues long. Germline assignment: CDR1 SEHNR and CDR2 FQNEAQ (reference sequence). The CDR3 reads CASSLGTGSDEQYF. The CDR3, as DNA: TGTGCCAGCAGCCTGGGGACAGGGTCAGACGAGCAGTACTTC.

This clonotype was detected ten times or more. This chain uses TRBV20-1 with TRBJ2-3; the match to TRBD2 covers 10 bases. V gave up 6 bases and J gave up 4 bases; unmatched junction bases: 4. The germline CDR1 and CDR2 sequences are DFQATT and SNEGSKA (reference sequence). CDR3 length equals 13 residues. The CDR3 is CSAWGTSADTQYF. CDR3 bases: TGCAGTGCCTGGGGGACTAGCGCAGATACGCAGTATTTT.

Many counts were recorded for this clonotype. V usage is TRBV18 and J usage is TRBJ2-3; 9 nucleotides line up with TRBD2. With 5 bases clipped from V and 8 bases from J, the junction kept 20 bases outside the gene matches. CDR3 size: 18 residues. Germline CDR1 and CDR2: KGHSH and LQKENI. CDR3 region: CASSLTSIPGTSRSTQYF. CDR3 coding DNA: TGTGCCAGCTCATTAACATCAATCCCCGGGACTAGCCGTTCTACGCAGTATTTT.

The chain couples TRBV7-2 to TRBJ2-3, with D perhaps matching TRBD1 (6 bases). The germline CDR1 and CDR2 sequences are SGHTA and FQGNSA. This CDR3 has 14 amino acids. Trimming stripped 0 bases from V and 6 bases from J, with 10 bases between. The CDR3 region has the DNA TGTGCCAGCAGCTTAGCTATTGGGGGCGATACGCAGTATTTT. This translates into CASSLAIGGDTQYF.

Comment on this clonotype: The DNA is left out, because the CDR3 cannot be placed on it with certainty; the CDR3 is given as TCRdb lists it. V usage is TRBV7-5 and J usage is TRBJ1-5. TRBV7-5 is reported as a pseudogene. The CDR3 sequence runs 19 residues, both termini included. This CDR3 is CISVPEAYSSRYSNQPQHF.

The chain uses TRBV20-1 and TRBJ2-4; D is undetermined. From germline, CDR1 is DFQATT and CDR2 SNEGSKA (reference sequence). V lost 3 bases and J 4 bases, leaving 13 bases between the germline ends. The CDR3 contains 14 residues. CDR3 loop: CSARSASAKNIQYF. The CDR3 coding sequence is TGCAGTGCTAGGTCGGCCAGCGCTAAAAACATTCAGTACTTC.

This clonotype appeared a few times. The CDR3 DNA is TGCGCCAGCAGCCAACCCGGGACAGGGGACTATGGCTACACCTTC. Translated: CASSQPGTGDYGYTF. The gene calls are TRBV4-1 and TRBJ1-2; 10 bases align to TRBD1. Germline assignment: CDR1 MGHRA and CDR2 YSYEKL. Trimming cost V 2 bases and J 3 bases; bases outside gene matches: 3. This CDR3 is built from 15 residues.

The gene calls are TRBV15 and TRBJ2-3; TRBD1 or TRBD2 may be the D gene (6 bases each). CDR1 and CDR2 (germline): LNHNV, YYDKDF (reference sequence). The CDR3 consists of 14 residues. Trimming removed 1 base at V and 5 bases at J, with 10 bases between. CDR3 protein: CATSRGGAEDTQYF. The CDR3 region has the DNA TGTGCCACCAGCAGAGGGGGGGCTGAAGATACGCAGTATTTT.

This clonotype was counted ten times or more. The chain links TRBV4-3 to TRBJ2-7, with D perhaps matching TRBD2 (5 bases). The length of the CDR3 is 16 residues. V shed 0 bases and J shed 3 bases, with 15 bases lying between them. Germline CDR1 LGHNA, CDR2 YSLEER. CDR3: CASSQDVGGPSYEQYF. CDR3 in DNA: TGCGCCAGCAGCCAAGATGTAGGCGGGCCCAGCTACGAGCAGTACTTC.

This clonotype was detected many times. The chain employs TRBV18 and TRBJ2-5, with TRBD2 identical over 10 bases. J lost 2 bases, V lost 0 bases, and 3 bases had no gene match. From germline, CDR1 is KGHSH and CDR2 LQKENI. CDR3 size: 16 residues. The CDR3 sequence is CASSPPSSGGQETQYF. For the CDR3, the DNA is TGTGCCAGCTCACCACCGTCTAGCGGGGGACAAGAGACCCAGTACTTC.

This clonotype has ten or more counts. The V gene is TRBV11-3, the J gene TRBJ2-1, with D perhaps TRBD1 (6 bases). The CDR3 spans 16 residues. The germline gives CDR1 SGHNT, CDR2 YENEEA. The ends were cut back, 5 bases at V and 0 bases at J, with 14 bases in the middle. Here the CDR3 DNA reads TGTGCCAGCAGCGTTGGACAGTCGAGCTCCTACAATGAGCAGTTCTTC. Translating gives CASSVGQSSSYNEQFF.

This clonotype has a handful of counts. The chain uses TRBV7-9 and TRBJ1-1; D is unresolved. Germline V lookup: CDR1 SEHNR, CDR2 FQNEAQ (reference sequence). The CDR3 has 14 amino acids. With 7 bases removed from V and 5 bases from J, the gap between germline ends came to 17 bases. CDR3 amino acids: CASTPEPGWTEAFF. The CDR3 DNA sequence: TGTGCCAGCACCCCCGAACCCGGGTGGACTGAAGCTTTCTTT.